This entry is about one T cell receptor (beta chain). Its cognate antigen has yet to be identified. Base qualities were left out, and no much larger clone turns up one base away. Libraries were made using the immunoSEQ multiplex PCR assay. Drawn from immuneACCESS, this table holds only the in-frame rearrangements with V and J called that TCRdb kept. Clones are partly lost; checked studies trace under half to an unresolved V gene and leave the rest unexplained. Recorded for this sample are approximately 660,000 clones; roughly 90% of them occurred a single time. Of the sample, about 0.01% is held by the ten largest clones. Per the germline V gene, MDHEN is the CDR1 and SYDVKM is the CDR2. The junction carries 19 bases between V and J, which are trimmed by 8 bases and 8 bases respectively. The CDR3 spans 14 residues, from the cysteine through the phenylalanine. CDR3 DNA only is kept here, 42 bases in frame from base 1.

This specimen belongs to a study of shared T cell receptors in the human thymus (dated by TCRdb to the early 2020s). Concerning the study at large: The study investigated the way shared, self-reactive T-cell receptor alpha chains are produced in the human thymus.

The same specimen was also included in a second study, on human thymus T cells. The second investigation adds: The donors were immunologically healthy infants in Finland who had open corrective cardiac surgery for congenital heart defects. Thymus tissue was collected as surgical resects that were removed during corrective cardiac surgery. Both the thymic and the peripheral blood repertoires appeared to show biased V and J gene segment usage. According to the related research, thymic TCR repertoires were highly overlapping among unrelated individuals. The study used under 10 infant thymus samples plus four related peripheral blood samples to characterize TCR alpha and beta repertoires. The infant donors were about 7 to 250 days old, and the cohort included several males and two females. Thymocytes were released mechanically from tissue and stored at -70 °C as pellets of roughly 8.5-32 million cells. Genomic DNA was extracted from frozen cell pellets with a QIAsymphony instrument. The immunoSEQ multiplex PCR assay was used to amplify the TCRB and TCRAD loci from a standardized quantity of quality-controlled genomic DNA. Amplicons spanned the V(D)J region at a length sufficient to cover the CDR3 and identify V and J genes. The commercial immunoSEQ service was used to sequence amplicons on an Illumina platform. Primer bias and sequencing errors were corrected as previously described, and TCRAD and TCRB were defined on the basis of the IMGT database. immunoSEQ Analyzer 3.0 and VDJTools were used for repertoire analysis, which covered basic statistics, V/J segment usage, diversity estimates, rarefaction and pairwise overlap. Diversity was estimated using the Chao1, ChaoE, Efron-Thisted, Shannon and inverse Simpson indices, and was also estimated on datasets down-sampled to the size of the smallest sample. Repertoire overlap used strict matching of CDR3 nucleotide sequence, V gene and J gene, with Jaccard-based multidimensional scaling clustering. On average, roughly 890,000 unique TCRB clonotypes were obtained from thymus samples, compared with 65,000 to 90,000 from blood samples.

Sequencing was done on a sample of thymocytes. This sequence originates from a boy in the first two years of life with a congenital heart defect. Donor details come from another sample of the same person, matched by shared clones. In this chain, TRBV28 is recombined with TRBJ2-1; the best D guess is TRBD1, with 5 bases matching. In nucleotides, the sequence is TGTGCCAGCTATGAAAGGGGCAGGGTAGATGAGCAGTTCTTC. The encoded protein is CASYERGRVDEQFF.